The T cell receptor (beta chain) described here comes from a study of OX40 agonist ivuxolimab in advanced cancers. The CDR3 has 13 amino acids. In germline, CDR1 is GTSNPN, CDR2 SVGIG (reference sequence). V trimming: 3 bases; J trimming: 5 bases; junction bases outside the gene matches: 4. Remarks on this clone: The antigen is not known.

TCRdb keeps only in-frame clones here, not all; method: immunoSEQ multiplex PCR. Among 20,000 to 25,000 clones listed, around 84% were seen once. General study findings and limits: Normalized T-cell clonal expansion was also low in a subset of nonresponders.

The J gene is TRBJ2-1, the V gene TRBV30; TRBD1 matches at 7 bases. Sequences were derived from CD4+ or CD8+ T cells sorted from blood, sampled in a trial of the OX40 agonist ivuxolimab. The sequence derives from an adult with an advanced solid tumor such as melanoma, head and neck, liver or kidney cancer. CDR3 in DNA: TGTGCCTGGAGCAACAGGGGTGACAATGAGCAGTTCTTC. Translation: CAWSNRGDNEQFF.